This T cell receptor beta chain was retrieved from a study of blood T cell repertoires in COVID-19. In the study overall: Spain, Italy and the United States supplied samples that represented acute and convalescent COVID-19. PBMCs, B-cell-depleted T cells, or T cells provided the cDNA or gDNA that made up the material.

Source study methods: From reference gene primer amplification, estimates of nucleated cell counts were derived. Here immunoSEQ multiplex PCR was the method, and the copy in TCRdb shows in-frame clones only, minus some. V and J calls and clone size are given by that table; D and trimming were obtained from the DNA. The sample yields around 230,000 clones, roughly 87% seen once. The material sequenced was peripheral blood. The sequence was collected from a man aged 60 to 69 who had recovered from COVID-19.

The CDR3 is CASSLSDGEQFF. The DNA for the CDR3 is TGCGCCAGCAGCTTGAGCGATGGTGAGCAGTTCTTC. The genes are TRBV5-1 and TRBJ2-1; D remains unclear. The V end lost 1 base, the J end lost 9 bases, and 8 bases lay between the germline ends. Germline V gives CDR1 SGHRS, CDR2 YFSETQ. The CDR3 extends over 12 amino acids.